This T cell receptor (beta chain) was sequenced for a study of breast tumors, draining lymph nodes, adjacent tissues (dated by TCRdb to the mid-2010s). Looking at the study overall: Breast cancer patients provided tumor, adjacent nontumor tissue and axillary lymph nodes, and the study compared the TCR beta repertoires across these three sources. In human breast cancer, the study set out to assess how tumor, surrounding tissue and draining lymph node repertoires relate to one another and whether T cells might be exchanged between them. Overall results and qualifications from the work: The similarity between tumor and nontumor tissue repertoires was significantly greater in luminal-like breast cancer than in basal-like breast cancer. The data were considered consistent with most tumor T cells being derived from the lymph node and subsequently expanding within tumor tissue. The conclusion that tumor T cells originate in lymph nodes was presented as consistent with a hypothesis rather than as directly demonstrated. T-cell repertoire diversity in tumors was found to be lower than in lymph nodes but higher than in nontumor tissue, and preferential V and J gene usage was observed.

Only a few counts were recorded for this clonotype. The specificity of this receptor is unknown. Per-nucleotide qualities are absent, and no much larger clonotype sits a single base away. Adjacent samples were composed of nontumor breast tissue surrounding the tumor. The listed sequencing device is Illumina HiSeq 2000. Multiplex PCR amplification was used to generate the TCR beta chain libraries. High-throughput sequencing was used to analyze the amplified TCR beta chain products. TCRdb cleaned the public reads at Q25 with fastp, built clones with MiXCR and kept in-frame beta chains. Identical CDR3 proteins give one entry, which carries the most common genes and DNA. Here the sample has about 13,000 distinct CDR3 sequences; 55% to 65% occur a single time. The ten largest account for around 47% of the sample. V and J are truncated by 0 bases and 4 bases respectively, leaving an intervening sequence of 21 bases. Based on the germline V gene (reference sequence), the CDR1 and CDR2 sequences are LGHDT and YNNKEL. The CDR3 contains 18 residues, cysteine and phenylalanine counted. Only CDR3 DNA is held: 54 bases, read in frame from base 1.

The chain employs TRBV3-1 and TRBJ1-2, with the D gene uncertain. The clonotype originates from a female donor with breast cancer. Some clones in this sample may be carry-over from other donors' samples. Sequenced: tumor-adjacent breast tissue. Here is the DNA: TGTGCCAGCAGCCAAGAAGTGATGGAACGATGGGTAACCTATGGCTACACCTTC. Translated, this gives CASSQEVMERWVTYGYTF.